This T cell receptor (beta chain) was documented in a study of blood T cell repertoires in COVID-19. At the level of the study: Specimens from acute and convalescent COVID-19 originated in the United States, Italy and Spain. From T cells, B-cell-depleted T cells, or PBMCs came the material, which was cDNA or gDNA.

Original handling: Reference gene primer amplification in the assay estimated nucleated cell counts. The repertoire was sequenced with immunoSEQ multiplex PCR; TCRdb's copy has only in-frame clones and lacks some. V and J calls and clone size are copied from that table; D and trimming were computed from the DNA. This table has under 45,000 clones, approximately 89% appearing once. The CDR3 is 14 amino acids. V lost 6 bases, J lost 7 bases, and 8 bases stayed unmatched. CDR1 is LNHDA and CDR2 is SQIVND in the germline V gene (reference sequence). The clonotype originates from a woman aged 40 to 50 with acute or convalescent COVID-19. What was sequenced was peripheral blood. This chain joins TRBV19 and TRBJ1-4; 7 nucleotides match TRBD1. CDR3 amino acids: CASSSTGISEKLFF. The CDR3 region has the DNA TGTGCCAGTAGCTCGACAGGGATTAGTGAAAAACTGTTTTTT. The whole variable domain, filled in from reference TRBV19 and TRBJ1-4, reads DGGITQSPKYLFRKEGQNVTLSCEQNLNHDAMYWYRQDPGQGLRLIYYSQIVNDFQKGDIAEGYSVSREKKESFPLTVTSAQKNPTAFYLCASSSTGISEKLFFGSGTQLSVL.